The clone carrying this T cell receptor (beta chain) was recorded at least ten times. V gave up 0 bases and J gave up 5 bases; unmatched junction bases: 14. The CDR3 consists of 18 residues. CDR1 and CDR2 from the germline V gene are SGDLS and YYNGEE. The data stem from a study of neurological immune-mediated disorders. TCRdb reprocessed the 5' RACE reads via MiXCR and lists one record per CDR3 protein. Counted here are about 41,000 distinct CDR3 sequences, roughly 15% occurring once; the ten biggest clones make up roughly 3.4%. The clonotype was recovered from an older woman with HTLV-1-associated myelopathy (HAM/TSP). The chain carries TRBV9 and TRBJ1-2, with TRBD1 identical over 9 bases. What was sequenced was CD4+ T cells from blood. The CDR3 loop is CASSVAPSGQGFNYGYTF. The CDR3 region has the DNA TGTGCCAGCAGCGTAGCCCCCTCGGGACAGGGATTTAATTATGGCTACACCTTC.